One sample yielded the 20 T cell receptor beta chains listed below, sequenced in a study of blood T cell repertoires in COVID-19. Profiled with immunoSEQ multiplex PCR; TCRdb holds only in-frame clones, not every one. This sample has approximately 280,000 clones, with 70% to 90% found just once. Source material: peripheral blood. Receptor source: a woman between 25 and 40 years old who had recovered from COVID-19.

The chain is built from TRBV19 and TRBJ1-2; 9 bases align to TRBD1. Germline V gene data show CDR1 as LNHDA and CDR2 as SQIVND (reference sequence). The CDR3 covers 14 residues. Unmatched junction bases numbered 10, after V lost 6 bases and J lost 8 bases. The CDR3 here is CASSPSGQGGGYTF. DNA for the CDR3: TGTGCCAGTAGCCCTTCGGGACAGGGAGGCGGCTACACCTTC.

The CDR3 DNA sequence: TGTGCCAGCAGTTACCAACAGGGGCTACGGGAGACCCAGTACTTC. Protein: CASSYQQGLRETQYF. This chain uses TRBV28 with TRBJ2-5; 7 bases agree with TRBD1. Germline CDR1 MDHEN, CDR2 SYDVKM. V was clipped by 4 bases and J by 5 bases; unmatched bases: 10. The length of the CDR3 is 15 residues.

This chain uses TRBV14 with TRBJ1-3; TRBD1 agrees at 9 bases. The ends lost 4 bases at V and 2 bases at J; junction bases unmatched: 6. This CDR3 is 16 amino acids long. Germline CDR1 SGHDN, CDR2 FVKESK. Here the CDR3 reads CASSRGQGFTGNTIYF. CDR3 coding DNA: TGTGCCAGCAGCCGGGGACAGGGATTCACTGGAAACACCATATATTTT.

V usage is TRBV5-1 and J usage is TRBJ2-5; 7 positions agree with TRBD2. In germline, CDR1 is SGHRS, CDR2 YFSETQ. The CDR3 extends over 15 amino acids. Germline trimming cut 4 bases from V and 5 bases from J; bases unmatched to any gene: 11. This chain's CDR3 is CASSPGTNALETQYF. The DNA of the CDR3 is TGCGCCAGCAGCCCGGGGACTAACGCTTTGGAGACCCAGTACTTC.

The rearrangement joins TRBV29-1 to TRBJ1-5, with D possibly being TRBD1 (5 bases). The CDR3 is 17 residues long. Trimming removed 5 bases at V and 0 bases at J, with 20 bases between. The germline gives CDR1 SQVTM, CDR2 ANQGSEA. The CDR3 is CSVPFCRVFYSNQPQHF. CDR3 nucleotides: TGCAGCGTTCCCTTCTGCAGGGTCTTCTATAGCAATCAGCCCCAGCATTTT.

This chain connects TRBV3-1 (or the pseudogene TRBV3-2) to TRBJ1-2; weak D call: TRBD1 (6 bases). V lost 3 bases to trimming and J lost 3 bases, with 23 bases between them. The V gene's germline CDR1 is LGHDT and CDR2 YNNKEL (reference sequence). The CDR3 has 18 residues. The CDR3 sequence is CASSHPPQGGVVDYGYTF. The DNA for the CDR3 is TGTGCCAGCAGCCACCCTCCACAGGGAGGGGTGGTCGACTATGGCTACACCTTC.

This sequence joins TRBV5-1 and TRBJ2-5, with 7 bases lining up with TRBD1. The ends lost 1 base at V and 2 bases at J; junction bases unmatched: 5. The CDR3 totals 15 residues. Germline loops: CDR1 SGHRS, CDR2 YFSETQ. CDR3 bases: TGCGCCAGCAGCTTGACAGGGGTAGAGCAAGAGACCCAGTACTTC. It encodes CASSLTGVEQETQYF. Variable domain in full (rest from reference TRBV5-1 and TRBJ2-5): KAGVTQTPRYLIKTRGQQVTLSCSPISGHRSVSWYQQTPGQGLQFLFEYFSETQRNKGNFPGRFSGRQFSNSRSEMNVSTLELGDSALYLCASSLTGVEQETQYFGPGTRLLVL.

V gene TRBV11-2 combines with J gene TRBJ2-7; 7 nucleotides line up with TRBD1. CDR1 and CDR2 from the germline V gene are SGHAT and FQNNGV. V was clipped by 1 base and J by 6 bases; unmatched bases: 6. CDR3 length: 14 amino acids. CDR3 in amino acids: CASSLGTGASEQYF. Written as DNA, the CDR3 is TGTGCCAGCAGCTTAGGTACAGGGGCTAGCGAGCAGTACTTC.

The CDR3 here is CASSLKTQSMNTEAFF. Here the CDR3 DNA reads TGCGCCAGCAGCTTGAAAACACAGAGTATGAACACTGAAGCTTTCTTT. The chain joins TRBV5-1 to TRBJ1-1; D ambiguous. CDR3 size: 16 residues. CDR1 is SGHRS and CDR2 is YFSETQ in the germline V gene. Trimming took 1 base from V and 0 from J, leaving 13 bases between them.

This chain connects TRBV6-4 to TRBJ1-6, with unresolved D. Germline values: CDR1 MRHNA, CDR2 SNTAGT. Trimming pared 4 bases from V and 6 bases from J, leaving 13 bases between. The CDR3 sequence is 15 residues long. For the CDR3, the DNA is TGTGCCAGCAGTGCAGGCAGAGTCGGTAATTCACCCCTCCACTTT. Residues: CASSAGRVGNSPLHF.

The chain couples TRBV6-1 to TRBJ1-2; D may be TRBD1 (5 bases). CDR3 length: 13 amino acids. The ends were cut back, 2 bases at V and 4 bases at J, with 8 bases in the middle. Germline V gene lookup returns CDR1 MNHNS and CDR2 SASEGT. CDR3 residues: CASSERGFYGYTF. Written as DNA, the CDR3 is TGTGCCAGCAGTGAAAGGGGATTCTATGGCTACACCTTC.

CDR3: CASNLQGPQETQYF. The CDR3, as DNA: TGTGCCAGCAATCTACAGGGGCCCCAAGAGACCCAGTACTTC. The J gene is TRBJ2-5, the V gene TRBV7-2; 7 bases are a match to TRBD1. The CDR3 is 14 amino acids. Germline V gene sequence: CDR1 SGHTA, CDR2 FQGNSA. After removal of 7 bases from V and 1 base from J, the junction contained 6 bases not matched to a gene.

This chain links TRBV5-1 with TRBJ2-3, with TRBD2 as a possible D gene (6 bases). The CDR3 loop spans 17 amino acids. V was pared by 0 bases and J by 0 bases, with 14 bases between. Germline assignment: CDR1 SGHRS and CDR2 YFSETQ. The chain's CDR3 is CASSLVGGLPSTDTQYF. The CDR3 DNA sequence: TGCGCCAGCAGCTTGGTCGGCGGACTACCTAGCACAGATACGCAGTATTTT.

In regard to this clone: This sample also contains other DNA sequences that code for the same CDR3. The CDR3 DNA is TGTGCCAGTAGTATTGGAACAGGCACAGATACGCAGTATTTT. Residues: CASSIGTGTDTQYF. V gene TRBV19 combines with J gene TRBJ2-3; D gene unclear. The CDR3 covers 14 residues. V lost 3 bases to trimming and J lost 1 base, with 8 bases between them. CDR1 is LNHDA and CDR2 is SQIVND in the germline V gene (reference sequence).

The rearrangement uses TRBV7-9 and TRBJ1-4, with TRBD1 matching over 8 bases. Germline CDR1 SEHNR, CDR2 FQNEAQ (reference sequence). The CDR3 loop spans 18 amino acids. V trimming: 1 base; J trimming: 2 bases; junction bases outside the gene matches: 9. The CDR3 here is CASSLGMGQELTNEKLFF. As DNA, the CDR3 is TGTGCCAGCAGCTTAGGCATGGGACAGGAGCTTACTAATGAAAAACTGTTTTTT.

In DNA, the CDR3 is TGTGCCAGCAGCCGCGCGGAATATCGGTTCTTC. The encoded protein is CASSRAEYRFF. The rearrangement uses TRBV6-2 or TRBV6-3 and TRBJ2-1; unclear D gene. The CDR3 is made up of 11 amino acids. Deletions cut 6 bases from V and 15 bases from J, with 15 bases between. Looked up from germline, CDR1 is MNHEY and CDR2 is SVGEGT.

The V call is TRBV19, the J call TRBJ1-6; 11 nucleotides match TRBD1. Germline assignment: CDR1 LNHDA and CDR2 SQIVND (reference sequence). The CDR3 is made up of 17 amino acids. The V segment lost 7 bases and the J segment 3 bases; nucleotides outside the gene matches: 8. The CDR3 reads CASTPGQGAIYNSPLHF. In DNA, the CDR3 is TGTGCCAGTACCCCCGGACAGGGGGCTATCTATAATTCACCCCTCCACTTT.

The chain carries TRBV7-9 and TRBJ2-5, with 8 nucleotides matching TRBD1. This CDR3 is built from 17 residues. CDR1 SEHNR and CDR2 FQNEAQ come from the germline V gene (reference sequence). Trimming took 5 bases from V and 4 from J; bases not matched to a gene: 15. The CDR3 coding sequence is TGTGCCAGCAGCCCGATAATGACAGGGGAGTTTGTAGAGACCCAGTACTTC. Its translation is CASSPIMTGEFVETQYF.

The V gene is TRBV4-1, the J gene TRBJ1-1; D perhaps matches TRBD1 (6 bases). Germline CDR1 MGHRA, CDR2 YSYEKL. The CDR3 spans 15 residues. V lost 0 bases to trimming and J lost 9 bases, with 17 bases between them. Here the CDR3 reads CASSQDDRRGDKAFF. The CDR3 nucleotides read TGCGCCAGCAGCCAAGACGACAGGCGGGGGGACAAAGCTTTCTTT.

The chain uses TRBV13 and TRBJ2-7, with TRBD2 as a possible D gene (5 bases). This CDR3 region has 14 residues. V gave up 5 bases and J gave up 1 base, with 12 bases separating them. From germline, CDR1 is PRHDT and CDR2 FYEKMQ (reference sequence). The CDR3 coding sequence is TGTGCCAGCAGCATCCAAAGGGAGTCCTACGAGCAGTACTTC. It encodes CASSIQRESYEQYF.